Below, 4 T cell receptor beta chains from the same sample are listed, as sequenced in a study of cytomegalovirus exposure and HLA in healthy donors. The PCR ran on 60 Vbeta and 13 Jbeta primers. The data were produced by immunoSEQ multiplex PCR, yet TCRdb's version contains in-frame clones alone and is incomplete. This sample has about 160,000 clones, with around 76% found just once. The specimen was PBMCs. The receptors come from a woman aged 40 to 50 in good health and CMV-seronegative.

The DNA of the CDR3 is TGCGCCAGCAGTCGGACAGGGGACGATTCAGGCGAGCAGTACTTC. The encoded protein is CASSRTGDDSGEQYF. This rearrangement joins TRBV10-2 to TRBJ2-7, with 9 nucleotides matching TRBD1. Looked up from germline, CDR1 is WSHSY and CDR2 is SAAADI. The CDR3 is 15 residues long. V trimming: 5 bases; J trimming: 6 bases; junction bases outside the gene matches: 11.

This rearrangement joins TRBV5-1 to TRBJ1-4; D is undetermined. This CDR3 is built from 17 residues. Trimming shortened V by 0 bases and J by 5 bases, and 17 bases separated the two germline ends. The germline V gene has CDR1 SGHRS and CDR2 YFSETQ. The CDR3 DNA reads TGCGCCAGCAGCTTGGCCCCCGGCGGGCAGGAAAATGAAAAACTGTTTTTT. Residues: CASSLAPGGQENEKLFF.

With regard to this clone: This sample also contains other DNA sequences that code for the same CDR3. The chain carries TRBV5-6 and TRBJ2-5; D is uncertain. Deletions cut 2 bases from V and 2 bases from J, with 10 bases between. CDR1 is SGHDT, CDR2 YYEEEE, per germline. The CDR3 extends over 14 amino acids. CDR3 sequence reads: CASSLGDWQETQYF. The CDR3 region has the DNA TGTGCCAGCAGCTTAGGCGACTGGCAAGAGACCCAGTACTTC.

The rearrangement links TRBV5-1 to TRBJ2-1, with no clear D. The CDR3 runs 11 residues. From germline, CDR1 is SGHRS and CDR2 YFSETQ. V dropped 5 bases and J dropped 5 bases, with 5 bases sitting between them. The DNA of the CDR3 is TGCGCCAGCAGAATAGACAATGAGCAGTTCTTC. This encodes CASRIDNEQFF.